Listed here are 26 T cell receptor beta chains from one sample, sequenced in a study of T cells in Graves' hyperthyroidism and ophthalmopathy. Researchers amplified the TCR beta CDR3 regions from RNA transcripts. The TCR CDR3 was amplified in a first-round RT-PCR using the HTBI primer set. TCRdb reanalysed the multiplex PCR reads using MiXCR and keeps one entry per CDR3 protein. Of about 560,000 distinct CDR3 sequences listed, 16% are singletons. Sequencing input: blood. Receptor source: a woman aged 18-29 years with Graves' hyperthyroidism.

The chain joins TRBV11-2 to TRBJ2-6; D not certain. CDR1 is SGHAT, CDR2 FQNNGV, per germline. CDR3 length: 14 amino acids. V gave up 7 bases and J gave up 0 bases, with 7 bases separating them. For the CDR3, the DNA is TGTGCCAGCAAGATCACCTCTGGGGCCAACGTCCTGACTTTC. Residues: CASKITSGANVLTF.

For the CDR3, the DNA is TGTGCCACCAGTGATCGGGAACAGGGGTATGGCTACACCTTC. It translates to CATSDREQGYGYTF. This chain links TRBV24-1 with TRBJ1-2; 7 nucleotides agree with TRBD1. The CDR3 has 14 amino acids. The germline V gene encodes CDR1 KGHDR and CDR2 SFDVKD. The J segment lost 5 bases and the V segment lost 3 bases, leaving 5 bases of the junction unmatched.

This clonotype came up a few times. The V and J genes are TRBV6-5 and TRBJ2-6; D gene ambiguous. The CDR3 runs to 17 residues. Trimming stripped 2 bases from V and 0 bases from J, with 11 bases between. From germline, CDR1 is MNHEY and CDR2 SVGAGI. CDR3 nucleotides: TGTGCCAGCAGTTACAGGGTCCTTCCCTCTGGGGCCAACGTCCTGACTTTC. Translated: CASSYRVLPSGANVLTF.

In this sample, this clonotype turned up once. In nucleotides, the CDR3 is TGTGCCAGCAGCTTAGGGGCAGGGGGTCCCAGCTCCTACGAGCAGTACTTC. Amino acid sequence: CASSLGAGGPSSYEQYF. V gene TRBV7-9 combines with J gene TRBJ2-7, with 7 bases identical to TRBD1. Germline lookup yields CDR1 SEHNR and CDR2 FQNEAQ (reference sequence). This CDR3 contains 17 residues. Trimming took 1 base from V and 0 from J; bases not matched to a gene: 9.

The CDR3 region is CSVELDGLNTGELFF. DNA of the CDR3: TGCAGCGTTGAACTGGACGGCCTAAACACCGGGGAGCTGTTTTTT. This sequence joins TRBV29-1 and TRBJ2-2; D is uncertain. The CDR3 runs to 15 residues. The germline gives CDR1 SQVTM, CDR2 ANQGSEA. V gave up 2 bases and J gave up 2 bases, with 12 bases separating them.

This clonotype was observed once. The chain joins TRBV2 to TRBJ1-2; 7 bases are a match to TRBD1. The CDR3 covers 13 residues. V dropped 7 bases and J dropped 2; count of bases not matched to a gene: 4. Germline CDR1 reads SNHLY; CDR2 reads FYNNEI. CDR3 in amino acids: CASKDRMNYGYTF. As DNA, the CDR3 is TGTGCCAGCAAGGACAGGATGAACTATGGCTACACCTTC.

This clonotype was counted between two and nine times. The chain is built from TRBV11-2 and TRBJ1-4, with D perhaps matching TRBD1 (5 bases). The germline gives CDR1 SGHAT, CDR2 FQNNGV. The CDR3 has 16 amino acids. The germline V and J ends were trimmed by 5 bases and 4 bases, with 17 bases remaining between them. In nucleotides, the CDR3 is TGTGCCAGCAGCCGCCTTGGGGGGTTGGTTAATGAAAAACTGTTTTTT. Its protein product is CASSRLGGLVNEKLFF. The full variable domain, in which reference TRBV11-2 and TRBJ1-4 provide the parts outside the CDR3, is EAGVAQSPRYKIIEKRQSVAFWCNPISGHATLYWYQQILGQGPKLLIQFQNNGVVDDSQLPKDRFSAERLKGVDSTLKIQPAKLEDSAVYLCASSRLGGLVNEKLFFGSGTQLSVL.

The count of this clonotype is one. One base away lies a much larger clone, so this may be a sequencing read error. The J gene is TRBJ1-2, the V gene TRBV12-3 or TRBV12-4, with 7 bases fitting TRBD1. The CDR3 has 13 amino acids. The CDR3 spells CAISFKGADGYTF. CDR3 sequence (DNA): TGTGCCATCAGTTTTAAGGGGGCTGACGGCTACACCTTC.

The table lists this clonotype with a few counts. V usage is TRBV5-6 and J usage is TRBJ2-1, with a tentative D call TRBD1 (6 bases). V was trimmed by 4 bases and J by 4 bases, leaving 15 bases between them. Germline CDR1 and CDR2: SGHDT and YYEEEE. The CDR3 has 15 residues. The CDR3 protein is CASSQTGRGYNEQFF. The CDR3 coding sequence is TGTGCCAGCAGCCAGACCGGCAGGGGATACAATGAGCAGTTCTTC.

This clonotype was seen more than once but under ten times. This chain uses TRBV14 with TRBJ2-2; D remains unclear. V was pared by 1 base and J by 10 bases, with 7 bases between. This CDR3 has 12 residues. In germline, CDR1 is SGHDN, CDR2 FVKESK. CDR3 residues: CASSQGRVELFF. The CDR3 DNA reads as TGTGCCAGCAGCCAAGGAAGAGTGGAGCTGTTTTTT. Combining the CDR3 with reference TRBV14 and TRBJ2-2 gives the whole variable domain EAGVTQFPSHSVIEKGQTVTLRCDPISGHDNLYWYRRVMGKEIKFLLHFVKESKQDESGMPNNRFLAERTGGTYSTLKVQPAELEDSGVYFCASSQGRVELFFGEGSRLTVL.

The chain uses TRBV29-1 and TRBJ2-2, with D unresolved. The CDR3 contains 14 residues. Germline values: CDR1 SQVTM, CDR2 ANQGSEA. V lost 3 bases, J lost 4 bases, and 12 bases lay in between. CDR3 amino acids: CSVDRLSGTGELFF. The CDR3 nucleotides read TGCAGCGTTGATCGGCTGTCGGGCACCGGGGAGCTGTTTTTT.

This clonotype has a count of ten or more. The rearrangement joins TRBV14 to TRBJ2-5, with TRBD1 matching 7 bases. V lost 0 bases, J lost 4 bases, and 11 bases stayed unmatched. The CDR3 consists of 17 residues. Germline V lookup: CDR1 SGHDN, CDR2 FVKESK. CDR3 sequence reads: CASSQDRARGGLETQYF. In DNA, the CDR3 is TGTGCCAGCAGCCAAGATCGAGCACGAGGGGGCTTAGAGACCCAGTACTTC. Based on the CDR3 plus reference TRBV14 and TRBJ2-5, the full variable domain is EAGVTQFPSHSVIEKGQTVTLRCDPISGHDNLYWYRRVMGKEIKFLLHFVKESKQDESGMPNNRFLAERTGGTYSTLKVQPAELEDSGVYFCASSQDRARGGLETQYFGPGTRLLVL.

This clonotype has more than one count but fewer than ten. Written as DNA, the CDR3 is TGCAGTGGGACCCGAGTACAGACCTTAGAAGCTTTCTTT. Protein sequence: CSGTRVQTLEAFF. This sequence joins TRBV20-1 and TRBJ1-1; D ambiguous. Germline CDR1 and CDR2: DFQATT and SNEGSKA (reference sequence). Trimming shortened V by 7 bases and J by 8 bases, and 20 bases separated the two germline ends. The CDR3 spans 13 residues.

V usage is TRBV18 and J usage is TRBJ1-1; TRBD1 aligns across 9 bases. V gave up 2 bases and J gave up 10 bases; unmatched junction bases: 5. The V gene's germline CDR1 is KGHSH and CDR2 LQKENI. The CDR3 is made up of 13 amino acids. The CDR3: CASSPDRGDGAFF. In DNA, the CDR3 is TGTGCCAGCTCACCAGACAGGGGGGATGGAGCTTTCTTT.

This clonotype was counted once. A much larger clone is a single base away; this may be a read error. This chain connects TRBV7-9 to TRBJ2-7; perhaps TRBD1 as D (6 bases). V gave up 5 bases and J gave up 4 bases, with 21 bases separating them. The CDR3 is 16 amino acids. Looked up from germline, CDR1 is SEHNR and CDR2 is FQNEAQ (reference sequence). The CDR3 DNA follows: TGTGCCAGCAGCCCGAATAACCATCGGACAGCTTACGAGCAGTACTTC. This translates into CASSPNNHRTAYEQYF.

This clonotype was detected a few times. The genes are TRBV3-1 and TRBJ2-7; 9 bases map to TRBD2. From germline, CDR1 is LGHDT and CDR2 YNNKEL (reference sequence). J gave up 6 bases and V 4 bases, and 13 bases lay outside the gene matches. The CDR3 is 16 amino acids. The CDR3 sequence: CASSLGVSGGTTEQYF. The CDR3 region has the DNA TGTGCCAGCAGCCTAGGGGTCAGCGGGGGGACGACCGAGCAGTACTTC.

This clonotype turned up a few times. This chain joins TRBV5-1 and TRBJ1-4; the D is unclear. Germline loops: CDR1 SGHRS, CDR2 YFSETQ. V dropped 0 bases and J dropped 4 bases, with 10 bases sitting between them. CDR3 length equals 15 residues. The CDR3 is CASSLGTAINEKLFF. Here the CDR3 DNA reads TGCGCCAGCAGCTTGGGGACGGCAATTAATGAAAAACTGTTTTTT.

This clonotype was seen a handful of times. This sequence joins TRBV3-1 and TRBJ2-1; 7 bases match TRBD2. With V trimmed by 3 bases and J by 5 bases, 4 bases remained unmatched. From germline, CDR1 is LGHDT and CDR2 YNNKEL (reference sequence). The CDR3 has 14 residues. CDR3 sequence reads: CASSHTSVNNEQFF. The CDR3 DNA sequence: TGTGCCAGCAGCCATACTAGCGTCAACAATGAGCAGTTCTTC.

This clonotype has only a few counts. The V call is TRBV19, the J call TRBJ2-2; D might be TRBD1 (6 bases). The germline V gene encodes CDR1 LNHDA and CDR2 SQIVND (reference sequence). The CDR3 has 14 amino acids. V lost 8 bases and J lost 2, with 12 bases in between. The CDR3 DNA is TGTGCCAGTCGTGACAGGCTAAACACCGGGGAGCTGTTTTTT. Its translation: CASRDRLNTGELFF.

The sample holds many counts of this clonotype. The chain joins TRBV7-3 to TRBJ2-7; D perhaps matches TRBD1 (7 bases). The CDR3 runs to 13 residues. The V gene lost 3 bases and the J gene lost 6 bases, with 12 bases spanning the gap. Germline CDR1 is SGHTA and CDR2 is FQGTGA. CDR3 coding DNA: TGTGCCAGCAGCTTCCGACAGGGAGGCGAGCAGTACTTC. Protein: CASSFRQGGEQYF.

The chain employs TRBV20-1 and TRBJ2-1, with D possibly called TRBD1 or TRBD2 (5 bases each). CDR1 and CDR2 from the germline V gene are DFQATT and SNEGSKA (reference sequence). CDR3 length: 13 residues. The V end was cut by 0 bases, the J end by 9 bases, with 12 bases between. The CDR3 loop reads CSAREGVVGEQFF. In DNA form, the CDR3 reads TGCAGTGCTAGAGAGGGGGTAGTCGGTGAGCAGTTCTTC.

This clonotype was detected ten times or more. The chain carries TRBV3-1 and TRBJ1-3, with no clear D. Germline V lookup: CDR1 LGHDT, CDR2 YNNKEL (reference sequence). V was clipped by 1 base and J by 4 bases, with 11 bases between them. This CDR3 region has 15 residues. The CDR3 DNA reads as TGTGCCAGCAGCCAAGGCTTGTCGGCAGGAAACACCATATATTTT. It yields the protein CASSQGLSAGNTIYF.

This clonotype was seen repeatedly, ten times or more. V gene TRBV5-1 combines with J gene TRBJ1-4, with 7 bases fitting TRBD1. V shed 4 bases, J shed 7 bases, and the junction held 7 bases outside the gene matches. Germline V gene sequence: CDR1 SGHRS, CDR2 YFSETQ. The CDR3 length is 14 residues. In DNA, the CDR3 is TGCGCCAGCAGCAGACAGGGCCCAAGTGAAAAACTGTTTTTT. It translates to CASSRQGPSEKLFF.

This clonotype was observed at least ten times. The chain uses TRBV28 and TRBJ2-7; 10 positions agree with TRBD2. The germline gives CDR1 MDHEN, CDR2 SYDVKM. J gave up 7 bases and V 1 base, and 7 bases lay outside the gene matches. This CDR3 comprises 15 residues. CDR3 bases: TGTGCCAGCAGTTTATCAGCGGGAGGGCCGGGGGAGCAGTACTTC. Amino acid sequence: CASSLSAGGPGEQYF.

The chain has TRBV6-1 and TRBJ2-7, with TRBD1 identical over 8 bases. The CDR3 totals 15 residues. Germline V CDR1 and CDR2: MNHNS, SASEGT. Losses at the gene ends were 1 base for V and 7 bases for J; bases not matched to a gene: 9. The DNA of the CDR3 is TGTGCCAGCAGTGAAGGGGGGGCAGGGGGCCGGGAGCAGTACTTC. Translation gives CASSEGGAGGREQYF.

This clonotype was picked up many times. The chain couples TRBV7-2 to TRBJ2-5; TRBD1 matches 7 bases. This CDR3 comprises 14 residues. The germline V gene encodes CDR1 SGHTA and CDR2 FQGNSA. With 7 bases clipped from V and 5 bases from J, the junction kept 10 bases outside the gene matches. The CDR3 sequence is CASKRGQVGETQYF. For the CDR3, the DNA is TGTGCCAGCAAAAGGGGGCAGGTGGGGGAGACCCAGTACTTC.